These 20 T cell receptor beta chains were all obtained from the same sample, sequenced in a study of regulatory T cells in long-lasting Graves disease. Time point here: newly diagnosed GD, antithyroid drugs for less than 3 months. Extracted RNA from PBMCs served as the source of the TCR library. In building TCR beta libraries, iRepertoire HTBI primers were used together with Arm-PCR of CDR3 regions. TCRdb analysed the multiplex PCR reads with MiXCR anew, one entry per CDR3 protein. Of about 400,000 distinct CDR3 sequences listed, around 16% are singletons. Here the sequenced sample was peripheral blood mononuclear cells (PBMCs), taken at new diagnosis, from a patient treated with antithyroid drugs. The receptor set was obtained from a female donor with Graves disease.

At least ten counts were recorded for this clonotype. The chain joins TRBV7-6 to TRBJ1-3; no definite D call. The ends were cut back, 5 bases at V and 1 base at J, with 9 bases in the middle. The V gene's germline CDR1 is SGHVS and CDR2 FNYEAQ. The CDR3 contains 14 residues. The DNA of the CDR3 is TGTGCCAGCAGCCGAGGCGGGTCTGGAAACACCATATATTTT. It is translated as CASSRGGSGNTIYF.

J is TRBJ2-2 and V is TRBV6-1, with a possible D match to TRBD2 (6 bases). The length of the CDR3 is 16 residues. In germline, CDR1 is MNHNS, CDR2 SASEGT. Trimming stripped 3 bases from V and 0 bases from J, with 11 bases between. The CDR3 region is CASSDGGAPNTGELFF. The CDR3 DNA follows: TGTGCCAGCAGTGACGGAGGGGCCCCGAACACCGGGGAGCTGTTTTTT.

CDR3 loop: CASSPRVPNNEQFF. CDR3 DNA sequence: TGTGCCAGCTCCCCAAGGGTTCCGAACAATGAGCAGTTCTTC. The chain combines TRBV18 with TRBJ2-1; no clear D. The CDR3 spans 14 residues. Trimming removed 6 bases from V and 5 bases from J, with 14 bases in between. Germline assignment: CDR1 KGHSH and CDR2 LQKENI.

At least ten counts were recorded for this clonotype. This rearrangement joins TRBV7-2 to TRBJ2-5, with D uncertain. With 3 bases removed from V and 5 bases from J, the gap between germline ends came to 13 bases. Per germline, CDR1 SGHTA and CDR2 FQGNSA. CDR3 length: 14 residues. The chain's CDR3 is CASSFPGRWETQYF. The CDR3 DNA reads TGTGCCAGCAGCTTTCCCGGAAGATGGGAGACCCAGTACTTC.

Comment on this clonotype: A far larger clone is just one base off, so this is likely a read error. The chain couples TRBV28 to TRBJ2-1; D is perhaps TRBD1 or TRBD2 (6 bases each). From germline, CDR1 is MDHEN and CDR2 SYDVKM. Trimming left V 2 bases short and J 10 bases short, with 15 bases between. The CDR3 contains 14 residues. CDR3 region: CASSLKRGLYEQFF. As DNA, the CDR3 is TGTGCCAGCAGTTTAAAACGGGGGCTGTACGAGCAGTTCTTC.

Remarks on this clonotype: This may come from a read error, since a much larger clone is one base off. This chain joins TRBV7-2 and TRBJ2-7; 13 bases agree with TRBD2. After removal of 1 base from V and 7 bases from J, the junction contained 16 bases not matched to a gene. CDR1 is SGHTA, CDR2 FQGNSA, per germline. This CDR3 contains 19 residues. Written as DNA, the CDR3 is TGTGCCAGCAGCTTAGTGTTTCGGACTAGCGGGAGTTCCTACAATGAGCAGTACTTC. Translation gives CASSLVFRTSGSSYNEQYF.

This clonotype appeared a few times. The chain is built from TRBV5-1 and TRBJ2-5, with 8 positions matching TRBD1. Per the germline V gene, CDR1 is SGHRS and CDR2 is YFSETQ. There are 18 residues in the CDR3. After removal of 0 bases from V and 5 bases from J, the junction contained 15 bases not matched to a gene. As DNA, the CDR3 is TGCGCCAGCAGCTTGGAGCCCCGGGACAGGTCCCTCAGGGAGACCCAGTACTTC. Protein sequence: CASSLEPRDRSLRETQYF.

This clonotype appeared a few times. The rearrangement uses TRBV9 and TRBJ1-3; 7 bases fit TRBD1. The V and J ends lost 0 bases and 2 bases, in that order; junction bases with no gene match: 2. Germline loops: CDR1 SGDLS, CDR2 YYNGEE. The CDR3 spans 15 residues. This chain's CDR3 is CASSVEGAPGNTIYF. Here the CDR3 DNA reads TGTGCCAGCAGCGTAGAGGGGGCCCCTGGAAACACCATATATTTT.

V is TRBV4-3 and J is TRBJ2-3, with 8 bases fitting TRBD2. This CDR3 is built from 16 residues. CDR1 and CDR2 from the germline V gene are LGHNA and YSLEER. Losses at the gene ends were 0 bases for V and 6 bases for J; bases not matched to a gene: 8. The CDR3 is CASSQDDSGSVDTQYF. The CDR3 DNA reads as TGCGCCAGCAGCCAAGATGACAGCGGGAGTGTCGATACGCAGTATTTT.

This clonotype has at least ten counts. The chain has TRBV7-2 and TRBJ2-7; 10 nucleotides line up with TRBD2. The germline V gene encodes CDR1 SGHTA and CDR2 FQGNSA. V trimming: 3 bases; J trimming: 7 bases; junction bases outside the gene matches: 9. The CDR3 extends over 15 amino acids. The CDR3 region is CASSFKAGGPREQYF. CDR3 coding DNA: TGTGCCAGCAGCTTTAAAGCGGGAGGGCCACGAGAGCAGTACTTC.

The sample holds many counts of this clonotype. V gene TRBV7-3 combines with J gene TRBJ1-1, with D possibly being TRBD1 (5 bases). The CDR3 sequence is 14 residues long. V shed 4 bases and J shed 5 bases, with 14 bases lying between them. CDR1 and CDR2 (germline): SGHTA, FQGTGA. The DNA for the CDR3 is TGTGCCAGCAGCTCAAACGGGGGAGGGACTGAAGCTTTCTTT. It codes for CASSSNGGGTEAFF.

The table lists this clonotype with a count of one. This chain uses TRBV2 with TRBJ1-2; tentative D call: TRBD1 (5 bases). Trimming cost V 4 bases and J 3 bases, with 9 bases left between them. Germline V lookup: CDR1 SNHLY, CDR2 FYNNEI. The CDR3 contains 13 residues. The CDR3 here is CASSVQGHYGYTF. CDR3 nucleotide sequence: TGTGCCAGCAGTGTGCAGGGCCACTATGGCTACACCTTC.

This clonotype occurred many times. V usage is TRBV10-3 and J usage is TRBJ1-1, with a weak D call TRBD1 (6 bases). The CDR3 is 11 residues long. The germline V and J ends were trimmed by 6 bases and 6 bases, with 8 bases remaining between them. The germline V gene encodes CDR1 ENHRY and CDR2 SYGVKD. CDR3 DNA sequence: TGTGCCATCAGACAGGGATCTGAAGCTTTCTTT. Encoded protein: CAIRQGSEAFF.

This clonotype was detected only a few times. The chain has TRBV7-2 and TRBJ1-3; D remains ambiguous. Trimming took 1 base from V and 8 from J, leaving 9 bases between them. The germline V gene encodes CDR1 SGHTA and CDR2 FQGNSA. The length of the CDR3 is 13 residues. The chain's CDR3 is CASSLDRRDTIYF. The CDR3, as DNA: TGTGCCAGCAGCTTAGATAGGAGGGACACCATATATTTT.

This clonotype was seen ten or more times. The V and J genes are TRBV4-1 and TRBJ1-2; D perhaps matches TRBD1 (5 bases). The V gene lost 4 bases and the J gene lost 8 bases, with 11 bases spanning the gap. The CDR3 loop spans 12 amino acids. CDR1 is MGHRA and CDR2 is YSYEKL in the germline V gene. The CDR3 loop is CASSPPRGGYTF. CDR3 DNA sequence: TGCGCCAGCAGCCCGCCAAGGGGAGGCTACACCTTC.

In this sample, this clonotype turned up many times. This chain links TRBV24-1 with TRBJ1-5; TRBD1 agrees at 7 bases. From germline, CDR1 is KGHDR and CDR2 SFDVKD. V was clipped by 7 bases and J by 3 bases; unmatched bases: 2. This CDR3 has 13 amino acids. CDR3: CATSDRVNQPQHF. CDR3 DNA: TGTGCCACCAGCGACAGGGTCAATCAGCCCCAGCATTTT.

This clonotype has a count of ten or more. CDR3 loop: CASSQDRPSTNEKLFF. The CDR3 DNA follows: TGTGCCAGCAGCCAGGACAGACCTTCAACTAATGAAAAACTGTTTTTT. The V call is TRBV7-9, the J call TRBJ1-4, with D perhaps TRBD1 (6 bases). Deletions cut 5 bases from V and 0 bases from J, with 13 bases between. Germline V gives CDR1 SEHNR, CDR2 FQNEAQ (reference sequence). This CDR3 contains 16 residues.

This clonotype was observed many times. The J gene is TRBJ2-2, the V gene TRBV7-2; tentatively, D is TRBD1 (5 bases). The ends were cut back, 3 bases at V and 5 bases at J, with 16 bases in the middle. This CDR3 spans 16 amino acids. Per germline, CDR1 SGHTA and CDR2 FQGNSA. CDR3 sequence (DNA): TGTGCCAGCAGCTTTTTGATTGTTAGGGGAACCGGGGAGCTGTTTTTT. It codes for CASSFLIVRGTGELFF. Using reference TRBV7-2 and TRBJ2-2 for the parts outside the CDR3, the full variable domain is GAGVSQSPSNKVTEKGKDVELRCDPISGHTALYWYRQSLGQGLEFLIYFQGNSAPDKSGLPSDRFSAERTGGSVSTLTIQRTQQEDSAVYLCASSFLIVRGTGELFFGEGSRLTVL.

This clonotype has more than one count but fewer than ten. The V call is TRBV7-3, the J call TRBJ2-2, with 7 bases matching TRBD2. The CDR3 has 16 residues. Germline assignment: CDR1 SGHTA and CDR2 FQGTGA. V lost 0 bases to trimming and J lost 8 bases; unmatched junction nucleotides: 9. The CDR3 bases are TGTGCCAGCAGCTTAACGGTCCCCGGGGGGTCTGGGGAGCTGTTTTTT. Translated: CASSLTVPGGSGELFF.

The table lists this clonotype with many counts. The gene calls are TRBV11-2 and TRBJ1-5, with unresolved D. V dropped 0 bases and J dropped 3 bases, with 6 bases sitting between them. This CDR3 region has 14 residues. Germline V CDR1 and CDR2: SGHAT, FQNNGV. CDR3 region: CASSLDIHNQPQHF. DNA for the CDR3: TGTGCCAGCAGCTTAGATATTCACAATCAGCCCCAGCATTTT. Looking up the rest from reference TRBV11-2 and TRBJ1-5 gives the full variable domain: EAGVAQSPRYKIIEKRQSVAFWCNPISGHATLYWYQQILGQGPKLLIQFQNNGVVDDSQLPKDRFSAERLKGVDSTLKIQPAKLEDSAVYLCASSLDIHNQPQHFGDGTRLSIL.